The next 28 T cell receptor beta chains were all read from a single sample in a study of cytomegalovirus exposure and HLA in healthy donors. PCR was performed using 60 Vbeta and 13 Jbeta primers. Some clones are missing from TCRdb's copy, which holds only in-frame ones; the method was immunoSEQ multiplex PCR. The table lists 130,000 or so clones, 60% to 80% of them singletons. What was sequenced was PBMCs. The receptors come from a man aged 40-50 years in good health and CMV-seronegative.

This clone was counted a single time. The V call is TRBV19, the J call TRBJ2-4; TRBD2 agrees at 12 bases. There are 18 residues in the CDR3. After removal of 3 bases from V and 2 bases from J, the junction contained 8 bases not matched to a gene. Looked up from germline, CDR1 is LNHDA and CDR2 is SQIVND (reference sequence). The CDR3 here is CASSMASGGAGTKNIQYF. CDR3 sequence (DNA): TGTGCCAGTAGTATGGCTAGCGGGGGGGCGGGGACCAAAAACATTCAGTACTTC.

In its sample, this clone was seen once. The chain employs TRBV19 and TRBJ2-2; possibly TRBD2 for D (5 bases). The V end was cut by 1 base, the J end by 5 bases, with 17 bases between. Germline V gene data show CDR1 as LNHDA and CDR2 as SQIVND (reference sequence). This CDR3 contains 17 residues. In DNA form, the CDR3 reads TGTGCCAGTAGTATAGTATTACCCCCCGGCGGGACCGGGGAGCTGTTTTTT. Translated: CASSIVLPPGGTGELFF.

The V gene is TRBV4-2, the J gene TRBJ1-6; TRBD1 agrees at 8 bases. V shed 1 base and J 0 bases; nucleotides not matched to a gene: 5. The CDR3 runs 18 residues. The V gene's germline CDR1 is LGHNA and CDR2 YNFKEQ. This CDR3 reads CASSQGTGPSSYNSPLHF. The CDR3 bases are TGTGCCAGCAGCCAAGGGACAGGGCCGAGCTCCTATAATTCACCCCTCCACTTT.

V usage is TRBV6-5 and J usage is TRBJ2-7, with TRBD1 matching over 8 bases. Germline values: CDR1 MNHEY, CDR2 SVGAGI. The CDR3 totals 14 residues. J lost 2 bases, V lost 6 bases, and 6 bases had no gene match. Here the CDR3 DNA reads TGTGCCAGCAGGATAGGACAGGGCCCCTACGAGCAGTACTTC. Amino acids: CASRIGQGPYEQYF.

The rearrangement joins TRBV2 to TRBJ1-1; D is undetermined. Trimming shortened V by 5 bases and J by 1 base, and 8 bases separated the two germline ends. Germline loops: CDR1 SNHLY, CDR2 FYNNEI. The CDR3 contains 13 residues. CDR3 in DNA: TGTGCCAGCAGTAGGCCAGGGAACACTGAAGCTTTCTTT. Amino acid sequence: CASSRPGNTEAFF.

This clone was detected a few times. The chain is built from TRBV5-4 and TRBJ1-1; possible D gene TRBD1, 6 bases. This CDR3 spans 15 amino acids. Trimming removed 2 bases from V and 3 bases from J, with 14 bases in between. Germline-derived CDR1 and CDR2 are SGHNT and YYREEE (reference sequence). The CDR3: CASSFEYAGDTEAFF. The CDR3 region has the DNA TGTGCCAGCAGCTTTGAATATGCAGGGGACACTGAAGCTTTCTTT.

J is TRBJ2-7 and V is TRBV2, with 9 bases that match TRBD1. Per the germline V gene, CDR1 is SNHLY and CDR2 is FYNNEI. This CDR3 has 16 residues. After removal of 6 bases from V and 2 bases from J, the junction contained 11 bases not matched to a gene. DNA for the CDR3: TGTGCCAGCAGGGAACGGGGACAGGGAATGGCCTACGAGCAGTACTTC. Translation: CASRERGQGMAYEQYF.

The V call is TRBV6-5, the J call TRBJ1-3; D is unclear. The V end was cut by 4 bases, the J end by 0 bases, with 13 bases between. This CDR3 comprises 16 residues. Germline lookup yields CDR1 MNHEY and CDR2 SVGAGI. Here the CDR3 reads CASSSRGGSSGNTIYF. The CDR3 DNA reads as TGTGCCAGCAGTTCACGGGGTGGGTCCTCTGGAAACACCATATATTTT.

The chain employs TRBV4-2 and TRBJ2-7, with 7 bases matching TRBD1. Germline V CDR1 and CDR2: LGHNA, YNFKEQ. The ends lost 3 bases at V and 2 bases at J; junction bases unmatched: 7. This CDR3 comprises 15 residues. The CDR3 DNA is TGTGCCAGCAGCCAGGGCTCGGGGACAGCCTACGAGCAGTACTTC. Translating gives CASSQGSGTAYEQYF.

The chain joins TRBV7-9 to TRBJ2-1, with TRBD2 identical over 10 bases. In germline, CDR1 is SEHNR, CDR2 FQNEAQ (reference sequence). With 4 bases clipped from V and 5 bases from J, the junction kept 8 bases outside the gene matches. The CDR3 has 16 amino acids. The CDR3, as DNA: TGTGCCAGCAGCTCCCAAGCGGGGGGGGGTAACAATGAGCAGTTCTTC. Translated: CASSSQAGGGNNEQFF. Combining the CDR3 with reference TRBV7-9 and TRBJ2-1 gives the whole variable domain DTGVSQNPRHKITKRGQNVTFRCDPISEHNRLYWYRQTLGQGPEFLTYFQNEAQLEKSRLLSDRFSAERPKGSFSTLEIQRTEQGDSAMYLCASSSQAGGGNNEQFFGPGTRLTVL.

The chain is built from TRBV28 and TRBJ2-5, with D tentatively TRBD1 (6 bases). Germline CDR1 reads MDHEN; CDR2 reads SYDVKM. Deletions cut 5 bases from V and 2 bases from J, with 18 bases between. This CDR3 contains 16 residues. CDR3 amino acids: CASSLHRDTGQETQYF. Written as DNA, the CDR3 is TGTGCCAGCAGTCTCCATCGGGACACGGGACAAGAGACCCAGTACTTC.

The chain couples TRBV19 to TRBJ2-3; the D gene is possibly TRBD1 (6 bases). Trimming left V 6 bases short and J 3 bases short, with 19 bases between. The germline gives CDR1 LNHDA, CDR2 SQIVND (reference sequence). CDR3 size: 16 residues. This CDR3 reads CASRFATGRGTDTQYF. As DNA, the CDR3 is TGTGCCAGTAGGTTCGCTACAGGTAGGGGGACAGATACGCAGTATTTT.

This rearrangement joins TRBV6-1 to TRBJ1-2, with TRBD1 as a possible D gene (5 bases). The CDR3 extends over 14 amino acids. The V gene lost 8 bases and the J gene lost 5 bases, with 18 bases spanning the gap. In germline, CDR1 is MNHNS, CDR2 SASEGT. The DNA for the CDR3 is TGTGCCAGCCGTAATCCGGGGGAGAAATATGGCTACACCTTC. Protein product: CASRNPGEKYGYTF.

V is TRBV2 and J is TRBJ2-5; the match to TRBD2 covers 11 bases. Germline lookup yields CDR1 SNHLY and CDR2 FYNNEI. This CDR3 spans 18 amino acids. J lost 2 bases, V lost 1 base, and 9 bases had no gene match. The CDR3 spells CASSEGRLAGGLQETQYF. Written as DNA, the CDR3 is TGTGCCAGCAGTGAAGGTAGATTAGCGGGAGGGCTACAAGAGACCCAGTACTTC.

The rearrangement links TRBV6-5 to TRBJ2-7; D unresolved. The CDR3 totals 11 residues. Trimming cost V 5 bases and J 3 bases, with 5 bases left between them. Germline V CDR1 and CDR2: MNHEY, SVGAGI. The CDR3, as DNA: TGTGCCAGCAGTGGAGACTACGAGCAGTACTTC. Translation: CASSGDYEQYF.

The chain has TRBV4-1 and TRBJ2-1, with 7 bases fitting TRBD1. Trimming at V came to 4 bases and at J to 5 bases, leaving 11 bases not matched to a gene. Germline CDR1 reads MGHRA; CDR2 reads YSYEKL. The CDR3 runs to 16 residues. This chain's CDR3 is CASSRLDREINNEQFF. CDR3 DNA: TGCGCCAGCAGCCGACTCGACAGGGAGATTAACAATGAGCAGTTCTTC.

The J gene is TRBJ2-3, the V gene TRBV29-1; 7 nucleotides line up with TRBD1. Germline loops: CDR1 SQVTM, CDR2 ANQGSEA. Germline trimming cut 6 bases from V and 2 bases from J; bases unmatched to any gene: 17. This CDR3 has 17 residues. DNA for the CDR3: TGCAGCGTGATGGAAAGGACAGGCCGGTTTTACACAGATACGCAGTATTTT. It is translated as CSVMERTGRFYTDTQYF.

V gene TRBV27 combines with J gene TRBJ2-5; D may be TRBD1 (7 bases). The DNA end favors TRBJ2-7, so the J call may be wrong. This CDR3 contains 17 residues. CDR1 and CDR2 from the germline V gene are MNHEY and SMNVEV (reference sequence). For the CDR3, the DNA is TGTGCCAGCAGTTTGGAGGGGGCCCCTCGAAGGGCTTACGAGCAGTACTTC. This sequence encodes CASSLEGAPRRAYEQYF.

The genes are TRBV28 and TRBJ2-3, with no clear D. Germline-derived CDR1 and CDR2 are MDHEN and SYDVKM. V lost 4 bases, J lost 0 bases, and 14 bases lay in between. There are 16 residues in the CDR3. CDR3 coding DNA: TGTGCCAGCAGTTCCTGGCGGATGTCAAGCACAGATACGCAGTATTTT. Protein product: CASSSWRMSSTDTQYF.

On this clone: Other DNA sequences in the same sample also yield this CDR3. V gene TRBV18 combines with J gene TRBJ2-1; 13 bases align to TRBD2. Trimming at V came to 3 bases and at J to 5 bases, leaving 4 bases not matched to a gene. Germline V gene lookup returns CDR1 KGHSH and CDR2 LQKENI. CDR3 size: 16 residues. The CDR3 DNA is TGTGCCAGCTCACCCGGGACTAGCGGGGCGAACAATGAGCAGTTCTTC. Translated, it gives CASSPGTSGANNEQFF. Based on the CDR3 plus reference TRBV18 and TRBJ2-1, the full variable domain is NAGVMQNPRHLVRRRGQEARLRCSPMKGHSHVYWYRQLPEEGLKFMVYLQKENIIDESGMPKERFSAEFPKEGPSILRIQQVVRGDSAAYFCASSPGTSGANNEQFFGPGTRLTVL.

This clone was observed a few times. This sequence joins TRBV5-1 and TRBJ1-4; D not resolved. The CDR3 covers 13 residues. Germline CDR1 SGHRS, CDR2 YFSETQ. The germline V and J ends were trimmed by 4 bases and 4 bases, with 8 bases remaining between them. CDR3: CASSLDYNEKLFF. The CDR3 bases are TGCGCCAGCAGCCTGGATTATAATGAAAAACTGTTTTTT.

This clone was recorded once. CDR3 protein: CASSHPEDRDVQPQHF. The CDR3 DNA follows: TGCGCCAGCAGTCACCCGGAGGACAGGGATGTCCAGCCCCAGCATTTT. The gene calls are TRBV23-1 and TRBJ1-5; 8 positions agree with TRBD1. TRBV23-1 is assigned to the ORF class and has an uncertain function. Trimming removed 3 bases from V and 7 bases from J; junction bases left unmatched: 11. The CDR3 is 16 residues long.

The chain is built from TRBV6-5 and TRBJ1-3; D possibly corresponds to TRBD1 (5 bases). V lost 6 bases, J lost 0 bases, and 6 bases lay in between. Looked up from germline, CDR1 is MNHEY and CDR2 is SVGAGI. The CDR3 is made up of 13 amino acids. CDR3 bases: TGTGCCAGCAGCCAGGGCTCTGGAAACACCATATATTTT. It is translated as CASSQGSGNTIYF.

CDR3 bases: TGTGCCAGCAGTTACGATGGGGACAGGGCCAACTATGGCTACACCTTC. Translating gives CASSYDGDRANYGYTF. This sequence joins TRBV6-6 and TRBJ1-2; 9 nucleotides line up with TRBD1. This CDR3 is built from 16 residues. Germline V CDR1 and CDR2: MNHNY, SVGAGI (reference sequence). V lost 2 bases, J lost 2 bases, and 6 bases stayed unmatched.

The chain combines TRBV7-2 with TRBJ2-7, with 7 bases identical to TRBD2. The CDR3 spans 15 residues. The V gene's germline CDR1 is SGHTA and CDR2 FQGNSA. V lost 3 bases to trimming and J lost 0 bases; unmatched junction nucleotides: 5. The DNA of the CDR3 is TGTGCCAGCAGCTTTACAAGCGGGGCCTCCTACGAGCAGTACTTC. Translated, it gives CASSFTSGASYEQYF.

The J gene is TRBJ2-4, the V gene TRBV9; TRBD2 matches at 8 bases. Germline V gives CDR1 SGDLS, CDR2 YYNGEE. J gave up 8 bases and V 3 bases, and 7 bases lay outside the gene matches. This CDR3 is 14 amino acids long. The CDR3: CASSAPTSADIQYF. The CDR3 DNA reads TGTGCCAGCAGCGCTCCGACTAGCGCGGACATTCAGTACTTC.

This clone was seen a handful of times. The CDR3 sequence is CASSDRVRRNTEAFF. The CDR3 DNA follows: TGTGCCAGCAGCGACAGGGTTAGGAGGAACACTGAAGCTTTCTTT. The gene calls are TRBV7-2 and TRBJ1-1, with 7 nucleotides matching TRBD1. This CDR3 comprises 15 residues. Germline lookup yields CDR1 SGHTA and CDR2 FQGNSA. V was clipped by 5 bases and J by 1 base; unmatched bases: 7.

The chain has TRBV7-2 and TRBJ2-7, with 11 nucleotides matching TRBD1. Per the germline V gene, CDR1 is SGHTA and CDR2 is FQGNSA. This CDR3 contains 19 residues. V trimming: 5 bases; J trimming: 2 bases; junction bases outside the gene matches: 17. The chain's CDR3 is CASSPAPGQGVPSTYEQYF. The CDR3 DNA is TGTGCCAGCAGCCCGGCACCGGGACAGGGGGTTCCCAGCACCTACGAGCAGTACTTC.